This T cell receptor (beta chain) was recorded in a study of blood T cells in healthy people across ages. Next came a second PCR, run for about 7 to 11 cycles, which used a sample-barcoded 5' primer along with a J-beta primer mix. No fewer than 2.5 million CDR3-containing paired-end reads came from each sample. TCRdb reanalysed the 5' RACE reads using MiXCR and keeps one entry per CDR3 protein. The table shows about 1 million distinct CDR3 sequences, with under 45% occurring only once. CDR3 length: 15 amino acids. Trimming cost V 5 bases and J 5 bases; bases outside gene matches: 9. This clonotype was counted a few times. Its antigen is not identified. Points from the study as a whole: No one knew whether donors had CMV, which possibly confounded expanded clonotype changes.

Those donating, healthy Caucasian individuals from Russia, were aged about 6 to 100. Sequenced sample: blood. The receptor comes from a woman aged 60 to 75 in good health. The V and J genes are TRBV12-3 or TRBV12-4 and TRBJ1-5; 7 positions match TRBD1. CDR3 residues: CASSTTGTVYQPQHF. CDR3 coding DNA: TGTGCCAGCAGTACCACCGGGACAGTTTATCAGCCCCAGCATTTT.